This TCR beta chain was captured by sequencing in a study of T cell responses to AZD1222 COVID-19 vaccine. Study-wide results and caveats: Baseline testing showed seropositivity in only a handful of AZD1222 recipients.

Germline V gene sequence: CDR1 ENHRY, CDR2 SYGVKD. V lost 0 bases and J lost 4, with 7 bases in between. The CDR3 covers 14 residues. Details on this clone: The antigen is unknown. This sample includes further DNA sequences coding for the same CDR3.

Sequencing was performed with immunoSEQ multiplex PCR; in TCRdb, only in-frame clones are kept and a portion is missing. In the table there are over 130,000 clones, 80% to 95% of which are singletons. The chain carries TRBV10-3 and TRBJ1-5, with D perhaps TRBD1 (6 bases). The source of this sequence is an adult who received the AZD1222 COVID-19 vaccine. This specimen was peripheral blood, taken 28 days after the second AZD1222 dose. CDR3: CAISESGGNQPQHF. CDR3 DNA: TGTGCCATCAGTGAGTCAGGGGGTAATCAGCCCCAGCATTTT.